These 8 T cell receptor delta chains share one sample of origin, sequenced in a study of human gamma delta and Vdelta1 T cells. TCRdb re-processed the PCR reads via CATT. The sample records approximately 1,500 delta-chain clones, approximately 40% being singletons. The source material was Vdelta1 gamma-delta T cells from blood. These receptors all come from a human donor in good health.

With regard to this clone: A read error likely explains this, since a far larger clone differs by one base. The sample contains more than one DNA sequence encoding this CDR3. The chain recombines TRDV1 with TRDJ1; possibly TRDD3 for D (6 bases). The CDR3 is made up of 21 amino acids. CDR1 and CDR2 (germline): TSWWSYY, QGS. The DNA of the CDR3 is TGCGCTCTTGGGGAGCCACTGGGTCTACAGGCCCTGCAGCGATACACCGATAAACTCATCTTT. Encoded protein: CALGEPLGLQALQRYTDKLIF.

In this sample, this clone is medium-sized. One end of the junction is discordant with germline, which a read error may explain. The rearrangement uses TRDV1 and TRDJ1; 13 nucleotides agree with TRDD3. Germline CDR1 is TSWWSYY and CDR2 is QGS. The CDR3 sequence is 20 residues long. The CDR3 nucleotides are TGTGCCCTTGGGGGGGGCGTACGAGAGACTGGGGGATACGGCACCGATAAACTCATCTTT. Residues: CALGGGVRETGGYGTDKLIF.

In the case of this clone: A much bigger clone sits one base away, suggesting this may be a read error. V and J are TRDV1 and TRDJ1, with 10 bases aligning to TRDD3. CDR1 and CDR2 from the germline V gene are TSWWSYY and QGS. The CDR3 has 23 amino acids. The junction had 26 bases not matched to a gene; V was cut back by 4 bases and J by 0 bases. The CDR3 reads CALGGDFISFRGGYSLDTDKLIF. CDR3 nucleotides: TGTGCTCTTGGGGGAGACTTCATATCCTTTCGTGGGGGATACTCACTCGACACCGATAAACTCATCTTT.

By its share, this clone is medium-sized (0.01 to 0.1%). This rearrangement joins TRDV1 to TRDJ1; 10 bases are a match to TRDD3. Germline CDR1 and CDR2: TSWWSYY and QGS. The CDR3 has 17 amino acids. V gave up 4 bases and J gave up 0 bases; unmatched junction bases: 8. The CDR3 sequence is CALGGWGDTPYTDKLIF. The CDR3 DNA reads TGTGCTCTTGGGGGCTGGGGGGATACGCCTTACACCGATAAACTCATCTTT.

By share of the sample, this clone is large. The same CDR3 can be traced to other DNA sequences in this sample. V and J are TRDV1 and TRDJ1; 11 nucleotides line up with TRDD3. This CDR3 is built from 22 residues. Germline V gene sequence: CDR1 TSWWSYY, CDR2 QGS. The V and J ends lost 0 bases and 0 bases, in that order; junction bases with no gene match: 18. CDR3 residues: CALGELKLGGYGLGGYTDKLIF. Here the CDR3 DNA reads TGTGCTCTTGGGGAACTGAAACTTGGGGGATACGGACTTGGGGGGTACACCGATAAACTCATCTTT.

A remark on this clone: This sequence is one base from a far larger clone and is likely a read error. The rearrangement links TRDV1 to TRDJ1; the D is unclear. V shed 1 base and J shed 0 bases, with 21 bases lying between them. This CDR3 comprises 19 residues. The germline V gene encodes CDR1 TSWWSYY and CDR2 QGS. This CDR3 is CALGERVKGATSDTDKLIF. CDR3 in DNA: TGTGCTCTTGGGGAACGGGTAAAAGGCGCTACATCGGACACCGATAAACTCATCTTT.

Turning to this clone: This is likely an artifact of a read error, given a far larger clone one base away. V gene TRDV1 combines with J gene TRDJ1; D unresolved. Trimming left V 0 bases short and J 0 bases short, with 20 bases between. The germline gives CDR1 TSWWSYY, CDR2 QGS. The CDR3 is 19 amino acids. The CDR3 here is CALGELVKGSTSDTDKLIF. DNA for the CDR3: TGTGCTCTTGGGGAACTGGTAAAAGGCTCTACATCGGACACCGATAAACTCATCTTT.

By its share, this clone is large. The chain carries TRDV1 and TRDJ1, with TRDD2 as a possible D gene (9 bases). Germline CDR1 TSWWSYY, CDR2 QGS. CDR3 length equals 27 residues. The ends were cut back, 0 bases at V and 3 bases at J, with 47 bases in the middle. The CDR3 loop is CALGELREILTLPTLYVTGGFADKLIF. CDR3 nucleotide sequence: TGTGCTCTTGGGGAACTTAGGGAAATTCTTACCCTTCCTACCCTATACGTTACTGGGGGGTTCGCCGATAAACTCATCTTT.